The TCR beta chain described here comes from a study of blood T cell repertoires in COVID-19. The protocol was immunoSEQ multiplex PCR, while the TCRdb copy is restricted to in-frame clones and leaves out a portion. The sample has 180,000 or so clones, over 75% seen once. Remarks on this clone: The same CDR3 is also encoded by other DNA sequences in this sample.

V lost 5 bases and J lost 2; bases outside the gene matches: 3. The CDR3 has 13 amino acids. This chain connects TRBV12-3 or TRBV12-4 to TRBJ2-7, with 7 bases aligning to TRBD1. Source material: peripheral blood. This sequence was found in a woman aged 80 or over with acute or convalescent COVID-19. The CDR3 DNA reads TGTGCCAGCAGTCCGGGACAGCCCTACGAGCAGTACTTC. It codes for CASSPGQPYEQYF.